This T cell receptor beta chain was identified in a study of a mutant IDH1 vaccine in newly diagnosed glioma. Study background: Those enrolled had earlier been treated with radiotherapy, temozolomide, or both, mostly both. Study results and caveats: The study observed vaccine-induced immune responses in 90% to 95% of patients. There seemed to be no relation between pseudoprogression and changes in top peripheral T cell clonotypes.

Documented time point: baseline, week 1 (first vaccination visit). As to treatment: pre-vaccination baseline after standard-of-care therapy. Germline assignment: CDR1 SQVTM and CDR2 ANQGSEA. This CDR3 has 11 amino acids. V was cut by 4 bases and J by 6 bases, with 8 bases left in between. Clones were read by immunoSEQ multiplex PCR, and TCRdb kept only the in-frame ones, dropping some. The table includes tens of thousands of clones, around four fifths detected once. On this clone: Its specificity is not known.

Sample: peripheral blood mononuclear cells (PBMCs), taken from a glioma patient treated with radiotherapy, temozolomide or both. The chain uses TRBV29-1 and TRBJ2-3, with no clear D. The TCR originated in a young woman with glioma. Some clones in this sample may be carry-over from other donors' samples. The CDR3 reads CSVGHLDTQYF. DNA for the CDR3: TGCAGCGTTGGACATCTGGATACGCAGTATTTT.